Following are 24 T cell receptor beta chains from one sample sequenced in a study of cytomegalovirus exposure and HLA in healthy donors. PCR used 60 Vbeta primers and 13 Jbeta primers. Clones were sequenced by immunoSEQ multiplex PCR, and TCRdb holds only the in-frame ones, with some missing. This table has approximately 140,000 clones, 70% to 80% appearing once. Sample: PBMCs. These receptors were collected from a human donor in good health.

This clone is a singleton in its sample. CDR3 sequence: CASRKRGGGELFF. The CDR3 region has the DNA TGTGCCAGCAGAAAAAGGGGAGGCGGGGAGCTGTTTTTT. This rearrangement joins TRBV6-1 to TRBJ2-2; maybe TRBD2 (6 bases). The germline V and J ends were trimmed by 6 bases and 7 bases, with 12 bases remaining between them. Per germline, CDR1 MNHNS and CDR2 SASEGT. The CDR3 is 13 residues long.

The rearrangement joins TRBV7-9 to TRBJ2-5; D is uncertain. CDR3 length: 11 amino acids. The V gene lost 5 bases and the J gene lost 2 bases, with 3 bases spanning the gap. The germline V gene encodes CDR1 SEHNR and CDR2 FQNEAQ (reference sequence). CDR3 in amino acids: CASSPQETQYF. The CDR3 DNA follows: TGTGCCAGCAGCCCTCAAGAGACCCAGTACTTC.

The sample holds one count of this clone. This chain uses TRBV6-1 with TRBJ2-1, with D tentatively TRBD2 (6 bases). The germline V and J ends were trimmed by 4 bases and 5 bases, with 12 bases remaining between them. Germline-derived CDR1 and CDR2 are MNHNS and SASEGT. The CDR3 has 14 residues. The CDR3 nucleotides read TGTGCCAGCAGTGCGCTAGGAGGGAACAATGAGCAGTTCTTC. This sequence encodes CASSALGGNNEQFF.

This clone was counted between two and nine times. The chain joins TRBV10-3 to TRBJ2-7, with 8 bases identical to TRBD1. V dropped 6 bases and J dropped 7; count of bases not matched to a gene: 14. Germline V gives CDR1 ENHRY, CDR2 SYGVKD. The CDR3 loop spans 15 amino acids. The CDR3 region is CAISTGQGRVGEQYF. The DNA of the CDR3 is TGTGCCATCAGCACCGGACAGGGTAGAGTAGGGGAGCAGTACTTC.

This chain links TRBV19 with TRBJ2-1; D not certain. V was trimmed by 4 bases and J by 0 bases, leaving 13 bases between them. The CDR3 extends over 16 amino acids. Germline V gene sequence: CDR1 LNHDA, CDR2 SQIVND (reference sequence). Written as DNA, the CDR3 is TGTGCCAGTAGTACGGTACCCACGAGCTCCTACAATGAGCAGTTCTTC. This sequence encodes CASSTVPTSSYNEQFF.

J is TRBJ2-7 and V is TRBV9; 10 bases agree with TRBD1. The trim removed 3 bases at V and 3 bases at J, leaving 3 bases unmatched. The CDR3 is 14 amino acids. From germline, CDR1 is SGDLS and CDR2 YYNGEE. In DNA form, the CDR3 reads TGTGCCAGCAGCGGGGGACAGGGGATCTACGAGCAGTACTTC. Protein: CASSGGQGIYEQYF.

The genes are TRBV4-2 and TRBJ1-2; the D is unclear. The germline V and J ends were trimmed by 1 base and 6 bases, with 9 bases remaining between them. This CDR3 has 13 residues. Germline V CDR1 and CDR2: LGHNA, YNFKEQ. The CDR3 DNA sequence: TGTGCCAGCAGCCAAGCTCCAGAAGATGGCTACACCTTC. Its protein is CASSQAPEDGYTF.

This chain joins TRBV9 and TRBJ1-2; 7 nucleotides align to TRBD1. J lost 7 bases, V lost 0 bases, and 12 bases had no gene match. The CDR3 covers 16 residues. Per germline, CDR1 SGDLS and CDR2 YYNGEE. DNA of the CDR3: TGTGCCAGCAGCGTAGGCGCCCGGGACAGTGAGCTTGGCTACACCTTC. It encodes CASSVGARDSELGYTF.

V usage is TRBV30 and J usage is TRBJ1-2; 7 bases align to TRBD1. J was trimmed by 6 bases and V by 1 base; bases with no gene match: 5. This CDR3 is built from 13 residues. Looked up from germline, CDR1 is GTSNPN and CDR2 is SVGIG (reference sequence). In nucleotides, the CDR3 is TGTGCCTGGAGTGCCCGACAGGGCGATGGCTACACCTTC. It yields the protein CAWSARQGDGYTF.

In DNA form, the CDR3 reads TGTGCCAGCAGTCCGGACCAAGGGGTCCAGCCCCAGCATTTT. It codes for CASSPDQGVQPQHF. The V gene is TRBV2, the J gene TRBJ1-5; possibly TRBD1 for D (5 bases). The V gene's germline CDR1 is SNHLY and CDR2 FYNNEI. The ends were cut back, 5 bases at V and 7 bases at J, with 15 bases in the middle. The CDR3 totals 14 residues.

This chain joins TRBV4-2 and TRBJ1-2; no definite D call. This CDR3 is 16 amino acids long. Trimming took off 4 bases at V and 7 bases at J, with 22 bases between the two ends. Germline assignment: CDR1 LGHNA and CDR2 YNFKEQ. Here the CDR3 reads CASSPRTEVGALGYTF. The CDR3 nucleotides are TGTGCCAGCAGCCCTAGGACGGAGGTTGGAGCGCTTGGCTACACCTTC.

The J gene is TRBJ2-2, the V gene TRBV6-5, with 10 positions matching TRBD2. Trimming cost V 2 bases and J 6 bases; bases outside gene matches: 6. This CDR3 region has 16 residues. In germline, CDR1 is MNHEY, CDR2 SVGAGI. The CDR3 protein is CASSYAPGLASGELFF. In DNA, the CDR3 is TGTGCCAGCAGTTACGCGCCGGGACTAGCGTCCGGGGAGCTGTTTTTT.

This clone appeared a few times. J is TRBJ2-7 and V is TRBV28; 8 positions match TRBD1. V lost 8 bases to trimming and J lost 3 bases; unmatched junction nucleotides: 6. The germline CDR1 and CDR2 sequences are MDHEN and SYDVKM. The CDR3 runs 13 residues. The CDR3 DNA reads TGTGCCAGCCGGACAGGGCTAATCTACGAGCAGTACTTC. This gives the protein CASRTGLIYEQYF.

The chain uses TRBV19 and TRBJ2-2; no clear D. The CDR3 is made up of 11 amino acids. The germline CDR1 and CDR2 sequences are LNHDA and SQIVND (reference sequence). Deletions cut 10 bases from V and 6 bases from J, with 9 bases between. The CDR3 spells CATRSSGELFF. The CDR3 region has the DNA TGTGCCACCCGGTCGTCCGGGGAGCTGTTTTTT.

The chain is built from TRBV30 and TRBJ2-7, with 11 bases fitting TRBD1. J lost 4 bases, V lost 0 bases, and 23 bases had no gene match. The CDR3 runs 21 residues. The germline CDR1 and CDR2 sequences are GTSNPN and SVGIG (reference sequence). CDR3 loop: CAWSVLRRLPSDRGLWYEQYF. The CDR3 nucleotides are TGTGCCTGGAGTGTTCTGCGGAGGTTGCCGTCGGACAGGGGGCTTTGGTACGAGCAGTACTTC.

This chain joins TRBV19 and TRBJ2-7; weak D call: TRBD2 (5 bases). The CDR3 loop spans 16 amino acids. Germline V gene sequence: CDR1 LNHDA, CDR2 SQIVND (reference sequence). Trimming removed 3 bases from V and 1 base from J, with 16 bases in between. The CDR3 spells CASSIQWRRRSYEQYF. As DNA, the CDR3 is TGTGCCAGTAGTATTCAGTGGAGGCGGAGGTCCTACGAGCAGTACTTC.

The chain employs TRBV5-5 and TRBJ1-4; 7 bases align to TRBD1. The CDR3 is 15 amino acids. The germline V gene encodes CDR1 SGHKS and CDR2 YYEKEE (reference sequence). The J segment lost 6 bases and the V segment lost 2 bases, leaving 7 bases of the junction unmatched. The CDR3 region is CASSFRQGSDEKLFF. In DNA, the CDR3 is TGTGCCAGCAGCTTCCGACAGGGTTCCGATGAAAAACTGTTTTTT.

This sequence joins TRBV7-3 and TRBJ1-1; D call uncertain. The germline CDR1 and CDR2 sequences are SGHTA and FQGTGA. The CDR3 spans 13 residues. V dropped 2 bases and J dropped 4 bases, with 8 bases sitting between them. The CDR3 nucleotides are TGTGCCAGCAGCTTATACAGCAGCACTGAAGCTTTCTTT. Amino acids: CASSLYSSTEAFF.

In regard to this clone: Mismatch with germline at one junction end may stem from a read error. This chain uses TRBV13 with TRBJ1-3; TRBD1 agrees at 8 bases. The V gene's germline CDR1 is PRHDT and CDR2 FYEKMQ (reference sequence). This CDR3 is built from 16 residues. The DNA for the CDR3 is TGTGCCAGCAGCTCCCGGGGACAGGCGATTGGAAACGCCATATATTTT. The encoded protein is CASSSRGQAIGNAIYF.

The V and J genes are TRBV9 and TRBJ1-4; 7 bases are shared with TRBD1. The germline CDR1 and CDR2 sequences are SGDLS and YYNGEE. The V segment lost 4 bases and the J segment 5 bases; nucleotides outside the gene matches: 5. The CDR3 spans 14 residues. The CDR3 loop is CASSLDRVNEKLFF. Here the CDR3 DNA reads TGTGCCAGCAGCTTAGACAGGGTAAATGAAAAACTGTTTTTT.

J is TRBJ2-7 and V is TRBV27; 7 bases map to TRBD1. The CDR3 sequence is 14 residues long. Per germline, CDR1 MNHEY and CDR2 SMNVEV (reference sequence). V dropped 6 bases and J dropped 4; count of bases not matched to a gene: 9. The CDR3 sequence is CASSLGTESYEQYF. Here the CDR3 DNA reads TGTGCCAGCAGCCTCGGGACAGAAAGTTACGAGCAGTACTTC.

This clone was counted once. CDR3 region: CASSLLDRGSDYGYTF. For the CDR3, the DNA is TGTGCCAGCAGCTTGTTGGACAGGGGATCAGACTATGGCTACACCTTC. This sequence joins TRBV5-4 and TRBJ1-2; 9 bases match TRBD1. The CDR3 has 16 amino acids. Trimming cost V 1 base and J 3 bases; bases outside gene matches: 7. Germline values: CDR1 SGHNT, CDR2 YYREEE (reference sequence).

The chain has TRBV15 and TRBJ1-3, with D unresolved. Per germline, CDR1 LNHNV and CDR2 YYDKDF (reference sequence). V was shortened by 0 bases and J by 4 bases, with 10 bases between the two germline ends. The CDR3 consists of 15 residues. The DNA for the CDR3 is TGTGCCACCAGCAGAGATTTAGGCGGAGGAAACACCATATATTTT. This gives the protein CATSRDLGGGNTIYF.

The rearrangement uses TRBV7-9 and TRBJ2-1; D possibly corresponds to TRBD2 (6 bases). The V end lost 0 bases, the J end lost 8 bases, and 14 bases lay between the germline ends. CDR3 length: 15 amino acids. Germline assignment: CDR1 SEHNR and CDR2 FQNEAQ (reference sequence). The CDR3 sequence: CASSLAREYRYEQFF. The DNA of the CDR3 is TGTGCCAGCAGCTTAGCGCGGGAATATCGGTATGAGCAGTTCTTC. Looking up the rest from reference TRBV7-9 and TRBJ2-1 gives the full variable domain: DTGVSQNPRHKITKRGQNVTFRCDPISEHNRLYWYRQTLGQGPEFLTYFQNEAQLEKSRLLSDRFSAERPKGSFSTLEIQRTEQGDSAMYLCASSLAREYRYEQFFGPGTRLTVL.